This T cell receptor (beta chain) was identified during a study of T cell responses to AZD1222 COVID-19 vaccine. Study-wide findings and caveats: Spike-specific TCR breadth and depth went up after people got two AZD1222 doses.

Comment on this clone: What it binds is unknown.

The CDR3 spans 15 residues. Clones were sequenced by immunoSEQ multiplex PCR, and TCRdb holds only the in-frame ones, with some missing. This table has some 150,000 clones, about 90% appearing once. The clonotype originates from an adult in good health. This rearrangement joins TRBV21-1 to TRBJ1-2. TRBV21-1 is a pseudogene segment. This specimen consisted of peripheral blood, obtained on day 0 of AZD1222 vaccination. This chain's CDR3 is CASSTSEGFIYGYTF. For the CDR3, the DNA is TGTGCCAGCAGCACTTCGGAAGGGTTTATCTATGGCTACACCTTC.